The 21 T cell receptor beta chains given below trace back to one sample, sequenced in a study of CD8 T cells in Susac syndrome. It was with random hexamers that roughly 0.5 to 1 ug RNA was reverse transcribed. MiXCR, applied by TCRdb to the immunoSEQ multiplex PCR reads, yields one record per CDR3 protein. The top ten hold just under 0.095% of the sample, which has 190,000 or so distinct CDR3 sequences, 90% to 95% seen once. Sequencing input: CD4+ T cells from PBMCs. These receptors all come from a human donor with multiple sclerosis.

CDR3 DNA sequence: TGCAGTGCTAGAGATAGGGAGGGCTTTCAGCCCCAGCATTTT. Its protein is CSARDREGFQPQHF. This chain joins TRBV20-1 and TRBJ1-5, with D unresolved. V lost 0 bases and J lost 6, with 12 bases in between. This CDR3 is 14 amino acids long. The germline CDR1 and CDR2 sequences are DFQATT and SNEGSKA (reference sequence).

The chain employs TRBV15 and TRBJ2-5; D gene unclear. The germline V and J ends were trimmed by 5 bases and 5 bases, with 12 bases remaining between them. Looked up from germline, CDR1 is LNHNV and CDR2 is YYDKDF (reference sequence). The CDR3 contains 13 residues. The CDR3 loop reads CATSLGILETQYF. CDR3 sequence (DNA): TGTGCCACCAGCTTGGGGATTCTGGAGACCCAGTACTTC. Based on the CDR3 plus reference TRBV15 and TRBJ2-5, the full variable domain is DAMVIQNPRYQVTQFGKPVTLSCSQTLNHNVMYWYQQKSSQAPKLLFHYYDKDFNNEADTPDNFQSRRPNTSFCFLDIRSPGLGDTAMYLCATSLGILETQYFGPGTRLLVL.

Remarks on this clonotype: One end of the junction fails to match germline, which may point to a read error. This chain connects TRBV11-1 to TRBJ2-2; 7 positions match TRBD1. Germline V gives CDR1 SGHAT, CDR2 FQDESV (reference sequence). This CDR3 is built from 13 residues. CDR3 sequence reads: CASTRGNAGELFF. The CDR3 nucleotides are TGTGCCAGTACCAGGGGGAACGCCGGGGAGCTGTTTTTT. Together with reference TRBV11-1 and TRBJ2-2, the CDR3 gives the full variable domain: EAEVAQSPRYKITEKSQAVAFWCDPISGHATLYWYRQILGQGPELLVQFQDESVVDDSQLPKDRFSAERLKGVDSTLKIQPAELGDSAMYLCASTRGNAGELFFGEGSRLTVL.

The rearrangement links TRBV2 to TRBJ2-1; D remains ambiguous. The CDR3 loop spans 12 amino acids. The V end was cut by 6 bases, the J end by 5 bases, with 8 bases between. Germline CDR1 and CDR2: SNHLY and FYNNEI. CDR3 sequence (DNA): TGTGCCAGCAGCGGTGGGAACAATGAGCAGTTCTTC. Its translation: CASSGGNNEQFF.

The chain joins TRBV29-1 to TRBJ1-1; the match to TRBD1 covers 7 bases. V was pared by 6 bases and J by 0 bases, with 4 bases of the junction left unmatched. From germline, CDR1 is SQVTM and CDR2 ANQGSEA. The length of the CDR3 is 13 residues. The CDR3 protein is CSVMGQMNTEAFF. DNA for the CDR3: TGCAGCGTCATGGGACAGATGAACACTGAAGCTTTCTTT. Full variable domain (rest looked up from reference TRBV29-1 and TRBJ1-1): SAVISQKPSRDICQRGTSLTIQCQVDSQVTMMFWYRQQPGQSLTLIATANQGSEATYESGFVIDKFPISRPNLTFSTLTVSNMSPEDSSIYLCSVMGQMNTEAFFGQGTRLTVV.

The genes are TRBV6-5 and TRBJ2-7; TRBD2 agrees at 7 bases. Germline CDR1 reads MNHEY; CDR2 reads SVGAGI. V gave up 4 bases and J gave up 1 base; unmatched junction bases: 4. The CDR3 is 14 amino acids. CDR3 bases: TGTGCCAGCAGTTTTGCGCGGGGGTCCTACGAGCAGTACTTC. Translated: CASSFARGSYEQYF.

The chain carries TRBV3-1 and TRBJ1-2, with D unresolved. This CDR3 region has 14 residues. CDR1 is LGHDT and CDR2 is YNNKEL in the germline V gene (reference sequence). Between the trimmed V and J ends, which lost 4 bases and 3 bases, there was a span of 12 bases. Written as DNA, the CDR3 is TGTGCCAGCAGCCCTCAAAGGGAGTACTATGGCTACACCTTC. Its translation: CASSPQREYYGYTF.

This chain links TRBV20-1 with TRBJ2-3; D is ambiguous. CDR3 size: 10 residues. CDR1 DFQATT and CDR2 SNEGSKA come from the germline V gene (reference sequence). Between the trimmed V and J ends, which lost 6 bases and 2 bases, there was a span of 3 bases. CDR3 DNA sequence: TGCAGTGCCATCACAGATACGCAGTATTTT. Translating it yields CSAITDTQYF.

This clonotype was detected once. This sequence joins TRBV30 and TRBJ2-7; the D gene is possibly TRBD2 (5 bases). V dropped 5 bases and J dropped 6 bases, with 17 bases sitting between them. CDR3 length: 13 amino acids. In germline, CDR1 is GTSNPN, CDR2 SVGIG (reference sequence). The chain's CDR3 is CAWRKRALSEQYF. Here the CDR3 DNA reads TGTGCCTGGCGAAAGAGGGCCCTCAGCGAGCAGTACTTC.

This sequence joins TRBV20-1 and TRBJ2-1, with no clear D. Germline V gene data show CDR1 as DFQATT and CDR2 as SNEGSKA (reference sequence). V was cut by 3 bases and J by 8 bases, with 14 bases left in between. This CDR3 region has 13 residues. CDR3 in amino acids: CSASAPAIDEQFF. CDR3 coding DNA: TGCAGTGCTAGCGCCCCGGCCATAGATGAGCAGTTCTTC.

The chain recombines TRBV27 with TRBJ2-7; D unclear. This CDR3 has 14 residues. V lost 9 bases, J lost 1 base, and 16 bases lay in between. Germline CDR1 is MNHEY and CDR2 is SMNVEV (reference sequence). The CDR3 DNA sequence: TGTGCCAGTCGACCCATTTCCCAATCCTACGAGCAGTACTTC. Translation: CASRPISQSYEQYF.

The V gene is TRBV5-1, the J gene TRBJ2-3; the D is unclear. V lost 5 bases and J 1 base, leaving 11 bases between the germline ends. CDR3 length: 14 amino acids. CDR1 is SGHRS and CDR2 is YFSETQ in the germline V gene. For the CDR3, the DNA is TGCGCCAGCAGTTACTCAGGCGGCACAGATACGCAGTATTTT. This codes for CASSYSGGTDTQYF.

V and J are TRBV3-1 and TRBJ2-3, with TRBD1 matching 7 bases. Germline V gene sequence: CDR1 LGHDT, CDR2 YNNKEL (reference sequence). The CDR3 is 14 amino acids. The trim removed 6 bases at V and 1 base at J, leaving 4 bases unmatched. CDR3 in amino acids: CASRKTGGTDTQYF. The CDR3 DNA is TGTGCCAGCAGGAAAACAGGGGGCACAGATACGCAGTATTTT.

This clonotype was seen only once. The rearrangement links TRBV5-1 to TRBJ2-3; D possibly matches TRBD1 or TRBD2 (5 bases each). This CDR3 region has 14 residues. Trimming pared 7 bases from V and 3 bases from J, leaving 15 bases between. Germline values: CDR1 SGHRS, CDR2 YFSETQ. In DNA form, the CDR3 reads TGCGCCAGCGCCTCGGGACCACCGACAGATACGCAGTATTTT. Its protein product is CASASGPPTDTQYF. Full variable domain (remainder filled in from reference TRBV5-1 and TRBJ2-3): KAGVTQTPRYLIKTRGQQVTLSCSPISGHRSVSWYQQTPGQGLQFLFEYFSETQRNKGNFPGRFSGRQFSNSRSEMNVSTLELGDSALYLCASASGPPTDTQYFGPGTRLTVL.

The chain combines TRBV30 with TRBJ2-1; the D gene is possibly TRBD2 (5 bases). The CDR3 has 18 amino acids. V dropped 2 bases and J dropped 7 bases, with 27 bases sitting between them. The germline V gene has CDR1 GTSNPN and CDR2 SVGIG (reference sequence). CDR3 in DNA: TGTGCCTGGAGTACCCTAGCTAGACTCGACAAGTTGGGGAATGAGCAGTTCTTC. This gives the protein CAWSTLARLDKLGNEQFF. The full variable domain, with the rest looked up from reference TRBV30 and TRBJ2-1, is SQTIHQWPATLVQPVGSPLSLECTVEGTSNPNLYWYRQAAGRGLQLLFYSVGIGQISSEVPQNLSASRPQDRQFILSSKKLLLSDSGFYLCAWSTLARLDKLGNEQFFGPGTRLTVL.

The chain has TRBV18 and TRBJ2-5; possibly TRBD2 for D (5 bases). This CDR3 region has 15 residues. Per germline, CDR1 KGHSH and CDR2 LQKENI. V shed 3 bases and J shed 3 bases, with 14 bases lying between them. The chain's CDR3 is CASSPGLAQKETQYF. The DNA for the CDR3 is TGTGCCAGCTCACCTGGCCTAGCCCAGAAAGAGACCCAGTACTTC.

The chain joins TRBV30 to TRBJ2-3; D not certain. Germline loops: CDR1 GTSNPN, CDR2 SVGIG (reference sequence). The CDR3 sequence is 14 residues long. Trimming took off 5 bases at V and 2 bases at J, with 14 bases between the two ends. The CDR3 sequence: CAWGQWGNTDTQYF. DNA of the CDR3: TGTGCCTGGGGCCAGTGGGGAAACACAGATACGCAGTATTTT. Looking up the rest from reference TRBV30 and TRBJ2-3 gives the full variable domain: SQTIHQWPATLVQPVGSPLSLECTVEGTSNPNLYWYRQAAGRGLQLLFYSVGIGQISSEVPQNLSASRPQDRQFILSSKKLLLSDSGFYLCAWGQWGNTDTQYFGPGTRLTVL.

The V gene is TRBV27, the J gene TRBJ2-5, with D possibly being TRBD1 or TRBD2 (5 bases each). Trimming cost V 5 bases and J 2 bases, with 15 bases left between them. CDR1 is MNHEY and CDR2 is SMNVEV in the germline V gene (reference sequence). The CDR3 runs to 15 residues. CDR3 coding DNA: TGTGCCAGCAGTGCACCAACGGGACGGCAAGAGACCCAGTACTTC. Translation gives CASSAPTGRQETQYF.

The J gene is TRBJ1-2, the V gene TRBV6-1, with 9 bases identical to TRBD1. The CDR3 runs to 17 residues. V gave up 7 bases and J gave up 5 bases; unmatched junction bases: 17. CDR1 is MNHNS, CDR2 SASEGT, per germline. In nucleotides, the CDR3 is TGTGCCAGCATCCCGGGACAGGGACTATCTCGTGGGTATGGCTACACCTTC. This gives the protein CASIPGQGLSRGYGYTF.

This clonotype was counted once. The chain recombines TRBV4-1 with TRBJ1-1, with 7 bases identical to TRBD1. CDR3 length equals 15 residues. Germline CDR1 and CDR2: MGHRA and YSYEKL. Germline trimming cut 0 bases from V and 7 bases from J; bases unmatched to any gene: 8. CDR3 coding DNA: TGCGCCAGCAGCCAAGACGCAGACAGGGAGGTTGAAGCTTTCTTT. Protein: CASSQDADREVEAFF.

The chain employs TRBV20-1 and TRBJ2-5, with 12 bases identical to TRBD2. Germline CDR1 DFQATT, CDR2 SNEGSKA (reference sequence). Losses at the gene ends were 4 bases for V and 5 bases for J; bases not matched to a gene: 8. This CDR3 spans 15 amino acids. For the CDR3, the DNA is TGCAGTGCTACCAGACTAGCGGGAGAGAAGGAGACCCAGTACTTC. Translation: CSATRLAGEKETQYF.